The entry below describes one TCR beta chain. Other DNA sequences in this specimen translate into the identical CDR3. This record belongs to a study of shared T cell receptors in the human thymus. The method was immunoSEQ multiplex PCR; TCRdb's version includes in-frame clones alone and lacks a portion of them. Of 700,000 or so clones listed, 70% to 90% are singletons. The length of the CDR3 is 15 residues. Trimming took 0 bases from V and 2 from J, leaving 8 bases between them. The germline V gene has CDR1 MNHEY and CDR2 SVGAGI. The data also belong to a second study, concerning human thymus T cells. As that study records: Obtained as resections during corrective heart surgery, the thymus tissue was then studied.

This receptor was taken from a girl less than two years old with a congenital heart defect. The sequenced sample was thymocytes. The rearrangement joins TRBV6-5 to TRBJ2-1; D is unresolved. The CDR3: CASSYSAGPYNEQFF. The CDR3 DNA reads as TGTGCCAGCAGTTACTCCGCAGGCCCCTACAATGAGCAGTTCTTC.